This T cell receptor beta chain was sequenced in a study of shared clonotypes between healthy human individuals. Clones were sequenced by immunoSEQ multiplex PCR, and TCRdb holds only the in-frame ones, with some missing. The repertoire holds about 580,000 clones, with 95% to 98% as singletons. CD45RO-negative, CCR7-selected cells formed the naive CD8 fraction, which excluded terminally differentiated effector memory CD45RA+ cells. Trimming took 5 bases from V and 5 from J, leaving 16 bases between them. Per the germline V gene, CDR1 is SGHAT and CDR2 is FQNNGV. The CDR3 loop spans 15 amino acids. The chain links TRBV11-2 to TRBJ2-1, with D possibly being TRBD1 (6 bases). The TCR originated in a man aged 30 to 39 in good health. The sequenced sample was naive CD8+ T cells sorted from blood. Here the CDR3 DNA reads TGTGCCAGCAGCCAATACGGACAGAGCAACAATGAGCAGTTCTTC. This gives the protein CASSQYGQSNNEQFF.